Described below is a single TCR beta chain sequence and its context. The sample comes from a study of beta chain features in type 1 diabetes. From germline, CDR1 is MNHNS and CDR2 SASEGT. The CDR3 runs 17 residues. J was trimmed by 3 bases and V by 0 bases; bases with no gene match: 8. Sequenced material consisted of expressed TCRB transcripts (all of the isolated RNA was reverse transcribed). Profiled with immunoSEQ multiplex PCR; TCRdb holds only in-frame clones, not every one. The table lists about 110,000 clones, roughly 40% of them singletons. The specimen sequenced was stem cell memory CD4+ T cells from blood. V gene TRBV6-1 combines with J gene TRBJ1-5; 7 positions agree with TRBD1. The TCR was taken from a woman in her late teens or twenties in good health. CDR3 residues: CASSEARVTGYNQPQHF. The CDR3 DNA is TGTGCCAGCAGTGAAGCGCGGGTGACAGGGTACAATCAGCCCCAGCATTTT.